These 20 T cell receptor beta chains originate from one sample sequenced in a study of blood T cell repertoires in COVID-19. Assay used: immunoSEQ multiplex PCR; TCRdb lists only in-frame clones, some missing. The table has fewer than 8,500 clones, 89% seen once. Input material: peripheral blood. These receptors came from a man in his sixties or seventies with active COVID-19.

J is TRBJ1-2 and V is TRBV27; a possible D gene is TRBD1 (5 bases). CDR1 and CDR2 from the germline V gene are MNHEY and SMNVEV (reference sequence). Trimming removed 7 bases from V and 1 base from J, with 16 bases in between. The CDR3 is 15 amino acids. The CDR3 spells CASTPNRGINYGYTF. In DNA, the CDR3 is TGTGCCAGCACTCCTAATCGGGGGATTAACTATGGCTACACCTTC.

The chain links TRBV7-9 to TRBJ1-1; no reliable D call. This CDR3 is 12 amino acids long. Between the trimmed V and J ends, which lost 1 base and 6 bases, there was a span of 6 bases. The V gene's germline CDR1 is SEHNR and CDR2 FQNEAQ (reference sequence). This CDR3 is CASSLVEAEAFF. DNA of the CDR3: TGTGCCAGCAGCTTAGTCGAGGCTGAAGCTTTCTTT.

The rearrangement joins TRBV4-1 to TRBJ1-3; D unresolved. CDR3 length: 15 amino acids. The ends were cut back, 1 base at V and 4 bases at J, with 11 bases in the middle. From germline, CDR1 is MGHRA and CDR2 YSYEKL. The DNA for the CDR3 is TGCGCCAGCAGCCAAGTACCTTTGGGCGGAAACACCATATATTTT. It is translated as CASSQVPLGGNTIYF.

This CDR3 reads CASRDRAASLATNYGYTF. The CDR3 coding sequence is TGTGCCAGCAGGGACAGGGCCGCATCTTTAGCCACTAACTATGGCTACACCTTC. This rearrangement joins TRBV2 to TRBJ1-2; 8 bases align to TRBD1. Trimming cost V 6 bases and J 0 bases; bases outside gene matches: 15. Germline CDR1 reads SNHLY; CDR2 reads FYNNEI. CDR3 length: 18 residues. Variable domain in full (rest from reference TRBV2 and TRBJ1-2): EPEVTQTPSHQVTQMGQEVILRCVPISNHLYFYWYRQILGQKVEFLVSFYNNEISEKSEIFDDQFSVERPDGSNFTLKIRSTKLEDSAMYFCASRDRAASLATNYGYTFGSGTRLTVV.

V usage is TRBV4-2 and J usage is TRBJ2-3; D unresolved. This CDR3 has 16 residues. V was clipped by 1 base and J by 0 bases, with 11 bases between them. Germline CDR1 is LGHNA and CDR2 is YNFKEQ. The CDR3 loop reads CASSQVTGPSTDTQYF. CDR3 nucleotide sequence: TGTGCCAGCAGCCAAGTGACTGGCCCAAGCACAGATACGCAGTATTTT.

The chain is built from TRBV27 and TRBJ2-3; TRBD2 aligns across 9 bases. V shed 3 bases and J 0 bases; nucleotides not matched to a gene: 4. CDR1 MNHEY and CDR2 SMNVEV come from the germline V gene (reference sequence). The CDR3 has 16 amino acids. This CDR3 reads CASSFSSGGSTDTQYF. CDR3 nucleotides: TGTGCCAGCAGTTTCTCGAGCGGGGGGAGCACAGATACGCAGTATTTT.

The chain joins TRBV24-1 to TRBJ2-1; no definite D call. The CDR3 consists of 14 residues. Germline CDR1 reads KGHDR; CDR2 reads SFDVKD. Trimming removed 6 bases at V and 3 bases at J, with 11 bases between. CDR3 protein: CATSRNGVYNEQFF. CDR3 sequence (DNA): TGTGCCACCAGTCGGAACGGAGTCTACAATGAGCAGTTCTTC.

This chain uses TRBV7-8 with TRBJ2-7; 9 bases map to TRBD2. The CDR3 has 16 amino acids. V gave up 1 base and J gave up 0 bases; unmatched junction bases: 4. CDR1 is SGHVS and CDR2 is FQNEAQ in the germline V gene. CDR3 sequence: CASSLDPSGVSYEQYF. Here the CDR3 DNA reads TGTGCCAGCAGCTTAGACCCTAGCGGGGTCTCCTACGAGCAGTACTTC.

This rearrangement joins TRBV24-1 to TRBJ2-3, with 16 bases matching TRBD2. Germline V gene lookup returns CDR1 KGHDR and CDR2 SFDVKD. Losses at the gene ends were 10 bases for V and 5 bases for J; bases not matched to a gene: 5. The CDR3 loop spans 15 amino acids. The DNA for the CDR3 is TGTGCCACGGGGACTAGCGGGGGGGCAGGAGATACGCAGTATTTT. Protein: CATGTSGGAGDTQYF.

This clone was found a few times. This chain joins TRBV7-9 and TRBJ2-7; TRBD2 matches 7 bases. The CDR3 runs to 13 residues. V was pared by 7 bases and J by 1 base, with 4 bases of the junction left unmatched. Germline loops: CDR1 SEHNR, CDR2 FQNEAQ (reference sequence). CDR3 in amino acids: CASTPRGSYEQYF. The CDR3 region has the DNA TGTGCCAGCACCCCGCGGGGGTCCTACGAGCAGTACTTC.

This clone was picked up a small number of times. The chain links TRBV6-1 to TRBJ2-7, with D possibly matching TRBD2 (7 bases). Germline-derived CDR1 and CDR2 are MNHNS and SASEGT. Trimming took 3 bases from V and 7 from J, leaving 19 bases between them. CDR3 length equals 15 residues. The CDR3 region is CASSDPAGARSEQYF. In nucleotides, the CDR3 is TGTGCCAGCAGTGATCCCGCGGGGGCTCGCAGTGAGCAGTACTTC.

The chain couples TRBV4-1 to TRBJ2-7; TRBD1 agrees at 10 bases. The germline CDR1 and CDR2 sequences are MGHRA and YSYEKL. J was trimmed by 3 bases and V by 2 bases; bases with no gene match: 4. This CDR3 has 15 residues. The CDR3 bases are TGCGCCAGCAGCCAACAGGGACAGGGGAACTACGAGCAGTACTTC. It codes for CASSQQGQGNYEQYF.

The chain employs TRBV7-3 and TRBJ2-5, with D maybe TRBD2 (6 bases). This CDR3 has 13 residues. Germline lookup yields CDR1 SGHTA and CDR2 FQGTGA. Trimming shortened V by 5 bases and J by 3 bases, and 10 bases separated the two germline ends. CDR3 sequence reads: CASSPRGEETQYF. The CDR3 DNA reads TGTGCCAGCAGCCCCCGCGGGGAAGAGACCCAGTACTTC.

V and J are TRBV19 and TRBJ1-6; TRBD1 aligns across 10 bases. V shed 4 bases and J 13 bases; nucleotides not matched to a gene: 10. The germline gives CDR1 LNHDA, CDR2 SQIVND (reference sequence). There are 15 residues in the CDR3. DNA for the CDR3: TGTGCCAGTAGTACCTTCCGACAGGGGGCGACGCCCCTCCACTTT. Amino acids: CASSTFRQGATPLHF.

This rearrangement joins TRBV4-3 to TRBJ1-4; TRBD1 aligns across 9 bases. Germline V gives CDR1 LGHNA, CDR2 YSLEER. The CDR3 runs 15 residues. After removal of 4 bases from V and 6 bases from J, the junction contained 6 bases not matched to a gene. CDR3 DNA sequence: TGCGCCAGCAGCCCTTTCTGGACAGGGGATGAAAAACTGTTTTTT. This sequence encodes CASSPFWTGDEKLFF.

This clone was seen once. The V and J genes are TRBV10-3 and TRBJ2-1, with 8 nucleotides matching TRBD1. This CDR3 has 12 residues. Trimming took 7 bases from V and 8 from J; bases not matched to a gene: 4. Looked up from germline, CDR1 is ENHRY and CDR2 is SYGVKD. In DNA form, the CDR3 reads TGTGCCATCACCGGACAGGGTTATGAGCAGTTCTTC. Translated: CAITGQGYEQFF.

The V and J genes are TRBV5-5 and TRBJ2-5; 8 positions match TRBD1. V gave up 7 bases and J gave up 7 bases; unmatched junction bases: 9. Germline CDR1 SGHKS, CDR2 YYEKEE (reference sequence). This CDR3 comprises 13 residues. The CDR3 region has the DNA TGTGCCAGCTTAGGGACAGGCCAGGCGACCCAGTACTTC. As protein: CASLGTGQATQYF.

The chain combines TRBV19 with TRBJ1-6, with TRBD1 matching over 7 bases. The CDR3 spans 14 residues. V lost 4 bases to trimming and J lost 7 bases; unmatched junction nucleotides: 4. Germline CDR1 is LNHDA and CDR2 is SQIVND (reference sequence). DNA of the CDR3: TGTGCCAGTAGTACCACAGGGGTCAATTCACCCCTCCACTTT. Protein: CASSTTGVNSPLHF.

This chain joins TRBV29-1 and TRBJ1-2, with a weak D call TRBD1 (5 bases). The CDR3 has 14 residues. V was cut by 0 bases and J by 8 bases, with 16 bases left in between. Germline V gene data show CDR1 as SQVTM and CDR2 as ANQGSEA. The CDR3 reads CSVEEVTGLAGYTF. CDR3 nucleotides: TGCAGCGTTGAAGAGGTCACGGGACTGGCAGGCTACACCTTC.

This clone came up once. The chain has TRBV30 and TRBJ2-7, with 9 bases identical to TRBD1. This CDR3 has 14 amino acids. The junction had 6 bases not matched to a gene; V was cut back by 1 base and J by 5 bases. Per germline, CDR1 GTSNPN and CDR2 SVGIG (reference sequence). CDR3 region: CAWSGDRVFDEQYF. As DNA, the CDR3 is TGTGCCTGGAGTGGGGACAGGGTTTTCGACGAGCAGTACTTC.